This T cell receptor (beta chain) was captured in a study of CXCR3-negative and CXCR3-positive naive CD8 T cells. Naive CD8+ T cells showed a CD45RO-CCR7+CD27+CD95- phenotype. Regarding the study as a whole: Between one naive subset and the other, surface CD5 was comparable, and TCR strength was inferred from TRB CDR3 properties. Within a donor, both naive subsets shared TRBV-TRBJ usage, unlike memory cells. TRB CDR3s were more hydrophobic in CXCR3-positive than in CXCR3-negative naive cells. Sequencing showed both naive subsets with comparably high diversity, and memory CD8+ cells much lower.

Libraries were UMI-labeled 5' RACE TRB cDNA. TCRdb reanalyzed the 5' RACE reads, giving one entry per CDR3 protein sequence and no DNA. The specimen's table records approximately 120,000 distinct CDR3 sequences. Note on this clonotype: Antigen specificity is unknown.

The length of the CDR3 is 16 residues. The chain links TRBV21-1 to TRBJ2-7; the D call from TCRdb, TRBD1, cannot be confirmed without DNA. TRBV21-1 is recorded as a pseudogene. This receptor was taken from a human donor in good health. Some clones in this sample may be carry-over from other donors' samples. The sample comprised naive CXCR3+ CD8+ T cells from blood. The subset denotes: CD45RO-CCR7+CD27+CD95- naive CD8+ T cells expressing CXCR3 (TNR3+). CDR3 residues: CASRTRDRGNFYEQYF.